This T cell receptor beta chain was observed in a study of T cell changes during pregnancy in multiple sclerosis. Clones were read by immunoSEQ multiplex PCR, and TCRdb kept only the in-frame ones, dropping some. The table has about 40,000 clones, roughly nine tenths seen once. The V segment lost 3 bases and the J segment 4 bases; nucleotides outside the gene matches: 0. The germline V gene encodes CDR1 SGHNT and CDR2 YYREEE (reference sequence). This CDR3 spans 13 amino acids. This clonotype was sampled from a female donor with multiple sclerosis, enrolled in a pregnancy study. Material: CD4+ T cells from peripheral blood mononuclear cells, obtained in the first trimester of pregnancy. This chain links TRBV5-4 with TRBJ1-1; 10 bases are shared with TRBD1. CDR3 sequence reads: CASSWTGGTEAFF. DNA for the CDR3: TGTGCCAGCAGCTGGACAGGGGGCACTGAAGCTTTCTTT. Variable domain in full (rest from reference TRBV5-4 and TRBJ1-1): ETGVTQSPTHLIKTRGQQVTLRCSSQSGHNTVSWYQQALGQGPQFIFQYYREEENGRGNFPPRFSGLQFPNYSSELNVNALELDDSALYLCASSWTGGTEAFFGQGTRLTVV.